Shown below are 2 T cell receptor beta chains from a single sample sequenced in a study of T cell responses to AZD1222 COVID-19 vaccine. Profiling relied on immunoSEQ multiplex PCR, and the TCRdb table lists in-frame clones only, not all of them. The data show tens of thousands of clones, with 88% seen just once and 7.8% held by the top ten. The source was peripheral blood, collected on day 0 of AZD1222 vaccination. The receptors were gathered from an adult in good health.

This chain uses TRBV27 with TRBJ2-6, with D tentatively TRBD1 or TRBD2 (5 bases each). Germline CDR1 and CDR2: MNHEY and SMNVEV (reference sequence). V was cut by 4 bases and J by 0 bases, with 7 bases left in between. CDR3 length: 15 residues. CDR3 protein: CASSSGTSGANVLTF. As DNA, the CDR3 is TGTGCCAGCAGTTCCGGGACCTCTGGGGCCAACGTCCTGACTTTC. Looking up the rest from reference TRBV27 and TRBJ2-6 gives the full variable domain: EAQVTQNPRYLITVTGKKLTVTCSQNMNHEYMSWYRQDPGLGLRQIYYSMNVEVTDKGDVPEGYKVSRKEKRNFPLILESPSPNQTSLYFCASSSGTSGANVLTFGAGSRLTVL.

The chain is built from TRBV27 and TRBJ2-7, with a tentative D call TRBD1 (5 bases). Trimming stripped 3 bases from V and 5 bases from J, with 11 bases between. Germline-derived CDR1 and CDR2 are MNHEY and SMNVEV (reference sequence). The CDR3 length is 13 residues. This chain's CDR3 is CASSFSDINEQYF. The DNA of the CDR3 is TGTGCCAGCAGTTTCTCGGACATCAACGAGCAGTACTTC.